These 6 T cell receptor beta chains originate from one sample sequenced in a study of CD8 T cells in Susac syndrome. RNA in amounts of about 0.5 to 1 ug was reverse transcribed with random hexamers. TCRdb redid the calling of the immunoSEQ multiplex PCR reads with MiXCR, one entry per CDR3 protein. This table holds approximately 150,000 distinct CDR3 sequences, 92% found once. Specimen: CD4+ T cells from PBMCs. These receptors were obtained from a human donor in good health.

J is TRBJ2-3 and V is TRBV5-1, with 8 bases that match TRBD2. V dropped 0 bases and J dropped 5; count of bases not matched to a gene: 14. Germline assignment: CDR1 SGHRS and CDR2 YFSETQ. This CDR3 has 18 residues. The CDR3 DNA reads TGCGCCAGCAGCTTGGGGTCCCGAGGCGGGGGGATTCAAGATACGCAGTATTTT. Translating gives CASSLGSRGGGIQDTQYF.

The V and J genes are TRBV3-1 and TRBJ2-5; no definite D call. Between the trimmed V and J ends, which lost 1 base and 2 bases, there was a span of 8 bases. Germline V CDR1 and CDR2: LGHDT, YNNKEL (reference sequence). The CDR3 is 14 residues long. Here the CDR3 DNA reads TGTGCCAGCAGCCAAGCTCCGGAACAAGAGACCCAGTACTTC. Translated: CASSQAPEQETQYF.

The V gene is TRBV9, the J gene TRBJ2-2; D gene uncertain. Germline V gene sequence: CDR1 SGDLS, CDR2 YYNGEE. The CDR3 runs 15 residues. V was trimmed by 0 bases and J by 4 bases, leaving 10 bases between them. This chain's CDR3 is CASSVATARTGELFF. Written as DNA, the CDR3 is TGTGCCAGCAGCGTAGCTACGGCTCGCACCGGGGAGCTGTTTTTT. Supplemented by reference TRBV9 and TRBJ2-2, the full variable domain reads DSGVTQTPKHLITATGQRVTLRCSPRSGDLSVYWYQQSLDQGLQFLIQYYNGEERAKGNILERFSAQQFPDLHSELNLSSLELGDSALYFCASSVATARTGELFFGEGSRLTVL.

The chain links TRBV18 to TRBJ1-3; D uncertain. CDR3 length: 15 residues. Germline loops: CDR1 KGHSH, CDR2 LQKENI. V was cut by 3 bases and J by 0 bases, with 9 bases left in between. This CDR3 is CASSPTGSSGNTIYF. For the CDR3, the DNA is TGTGCCAGCTCACCGACCGGGAGCTCTGGAAACACCATATATTTT.

This chain connects TRBV4-2 to TRBJ2-3; 10 bases are shared with TRBD1. The CDR3 runs to 16 residues. CDR1 and CDR2 (germline): LGHNA, YNFKEQ. Trimming cost V 0 bases and J 3 bases; bases outside gene matches: 3. CDR3 DNA: TGTGCCAGCAGCCAAGATAGGGACAGGGGTACAGATACGCAGTATTTT. It yields the protein CASSQDRDRGTDTQYF.

The chain has TRBV29-1 and TRBJ1-1, with 7 bases aligning to TRBD1. Germline CDR1 and CDR2: SQVTM and ANQGSEA. This CDR3 comprises 13 residues. Germline trimming cut 5 bases from V and 3 bases from J; bases unmatched to any gene: 6. The CDR3 is CSVHRGAHTEAFF. The CDR3 DNA reads TGCAGCGTTCACAGGGGCGCCCACACTGAAGCTTTCTTT.